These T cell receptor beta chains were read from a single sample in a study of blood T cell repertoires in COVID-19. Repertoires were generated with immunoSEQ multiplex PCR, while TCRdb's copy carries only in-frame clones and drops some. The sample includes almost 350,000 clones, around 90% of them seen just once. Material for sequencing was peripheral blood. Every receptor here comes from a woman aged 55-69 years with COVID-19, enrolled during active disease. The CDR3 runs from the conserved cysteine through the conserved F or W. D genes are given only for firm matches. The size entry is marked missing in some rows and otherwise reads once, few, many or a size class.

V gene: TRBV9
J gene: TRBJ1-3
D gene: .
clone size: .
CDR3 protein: CASSNSGNTIYF
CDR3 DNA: TGTGCCAGTTCAAACTCTGGAAACACCATATATTTT

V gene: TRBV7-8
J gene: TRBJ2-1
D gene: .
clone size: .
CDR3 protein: CASSFKRAFGNEQFF
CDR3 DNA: TGTGCCAGCAGCTTCAAGCGGGCCTTTGGGAATGAGCAGTTCTTC

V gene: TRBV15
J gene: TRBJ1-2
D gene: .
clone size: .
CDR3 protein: CATSKPGLNYGYTF
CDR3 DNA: TGTGCCACCAGCAAGCCTGGACTGAACTATGGCTACACCTTC

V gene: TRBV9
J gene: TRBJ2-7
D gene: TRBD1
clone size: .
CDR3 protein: CASSPRQGGGSYEQYF
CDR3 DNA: TGTGCCAGCAGCCCTCGACAGGGGGGGGGCTCCTACGAGCAGTACTTC

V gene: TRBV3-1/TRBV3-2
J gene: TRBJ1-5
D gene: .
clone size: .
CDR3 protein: CASSQDRGAPWQPQHF
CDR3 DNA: TGTGCCAGCAGCCAAGATCGGGGGGCGCCCTGGCAGCCCCAGCATTTT

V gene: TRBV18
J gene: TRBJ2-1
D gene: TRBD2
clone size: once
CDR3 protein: CASSPPPSGGEQFF
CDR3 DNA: TGTGCCAGCTCACCCCCCCCTAGCGGGGGAGAGCAGTTCTTC

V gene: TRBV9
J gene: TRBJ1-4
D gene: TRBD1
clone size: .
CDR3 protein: CASSVGQGDFYEKLFF
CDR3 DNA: TGTGCCAGCAGCGTTGGACAGGGGGATTTTTATGAAAAACTGTTTTTT

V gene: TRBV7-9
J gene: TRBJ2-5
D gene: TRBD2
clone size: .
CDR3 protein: CASSSPGLAGGSQETQYF
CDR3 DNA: TGTGCCAGCAGCTCCCCGGGACTAGCGGGGGGGAGCCAAGAGACCCAGTACTTC

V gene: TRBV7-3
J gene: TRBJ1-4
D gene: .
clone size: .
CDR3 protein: CASSLIRGQGEKLFF
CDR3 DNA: TGTGCCAGCAGCTTAATCAGGGGTCAAGGGGAAAAACTGTTTTTT

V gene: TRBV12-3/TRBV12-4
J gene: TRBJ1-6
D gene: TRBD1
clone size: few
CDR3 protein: CASSSRTGTPLHF
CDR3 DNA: TGTGCCAGCAGCTCCCGGACAGGCACACCCCTCCACTTT

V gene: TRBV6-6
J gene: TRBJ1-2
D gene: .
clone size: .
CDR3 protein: CASSDSGIRDYGYTF
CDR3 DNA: TGTGCCAGCAGTGACTCCGGGATTAGGGACTATGGCTACACCTTC

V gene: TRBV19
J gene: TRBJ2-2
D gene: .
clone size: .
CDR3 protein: CASSTGAQNTGELFF
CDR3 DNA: TGTGCCAGTAGTACAGGGGCCCAGAACACCGGGGAGCTGTTTTTT

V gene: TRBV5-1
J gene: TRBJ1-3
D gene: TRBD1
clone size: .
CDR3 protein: CASSLAGTGGGNTIYF
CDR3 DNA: TGCGCCAGCAGCTTGGCCGGGACAGGGGGAGGAAACACCATATATTTT

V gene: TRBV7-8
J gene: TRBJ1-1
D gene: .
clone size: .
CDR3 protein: CASSLGGANLNTEAFF
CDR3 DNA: TGTGCCAGCAGCTTAGGAGGAGCCAACTTGAACACTGAAGCTTTCTTT

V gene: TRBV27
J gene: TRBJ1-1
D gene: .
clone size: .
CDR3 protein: CASHGGQGGSTEAFF
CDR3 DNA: TGTGCCAGCCACGGGGGGCAGGGAGGGAGCACTGAAGCTTTCTTT

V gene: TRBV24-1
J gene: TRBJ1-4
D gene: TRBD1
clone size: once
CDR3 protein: CATSDSSGGRTTNEKLFF
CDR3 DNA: TGTGCCACCAGTGATTCGTCAGGGGGACGGACGACTAATGAAAAACTGTTTTTT

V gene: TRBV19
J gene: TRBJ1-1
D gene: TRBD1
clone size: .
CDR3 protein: CASSIGRTGGTTEAFF
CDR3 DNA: TGTGCCAGTAGTATTGGGAGGACAGGGGGGACGACTGAAGCTTTCTTT

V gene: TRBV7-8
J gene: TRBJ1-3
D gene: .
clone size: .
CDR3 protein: CASSLDRQEINSGNTIYF
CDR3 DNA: TGTGCCAGCAGCTTAGACCGACAGGAGATAAACTCTGGAAACACCATATATTTT

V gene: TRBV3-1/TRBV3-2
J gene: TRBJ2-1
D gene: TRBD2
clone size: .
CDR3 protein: CASSPPGLAGNEQFF
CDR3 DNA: TGTGCCAGCAGCCCGCCGGGACTAGCGGGGAACGAGCAGTTCTTC

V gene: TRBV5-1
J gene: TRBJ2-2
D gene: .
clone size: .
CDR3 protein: CASSLVLTGELFF
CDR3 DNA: TGCGCCAGCAGCTTGGTTCTCACCGGGGAGCTGTTTTTT

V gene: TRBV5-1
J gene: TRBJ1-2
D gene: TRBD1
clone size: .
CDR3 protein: CASSSSRGLFEGYTF
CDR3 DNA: TGCGCCAGCAGCTCTTCCAGGGGGCTCTTTGAAGGCTACACCTTC

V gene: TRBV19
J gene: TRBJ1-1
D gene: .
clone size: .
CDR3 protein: CASSMGRGSTEAFF
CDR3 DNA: TGTGCCAGTAGTATGGGACGGGGGTCCACTGAAGCTTTCTTT

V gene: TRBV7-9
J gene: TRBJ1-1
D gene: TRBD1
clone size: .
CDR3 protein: CASSTPTGVGTEAFF
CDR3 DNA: TGTGCCAGCAGCACACCGACAGGGGTTGGCACTGAAGCTTTCTTT

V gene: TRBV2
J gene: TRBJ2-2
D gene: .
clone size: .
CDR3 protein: CASSEARNTGELFF
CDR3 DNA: TGTGCCAGCAGTGAAGCCCGTAACACCGGGGAGCTGTTTTTT

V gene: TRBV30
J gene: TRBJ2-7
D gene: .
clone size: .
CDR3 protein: CAWSVTYEQYF
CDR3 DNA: TGTGCCTGGAGTGTTACTTACGAGCAGTACTTC

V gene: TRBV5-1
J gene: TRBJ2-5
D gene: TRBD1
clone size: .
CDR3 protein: CASSPWTGIKTQYF
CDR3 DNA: TGCGCCAGCAGCCCCTGGACAGGGATAAAGACCCAGTACTTC

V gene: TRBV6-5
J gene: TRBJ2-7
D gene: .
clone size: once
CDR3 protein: CASIPEGTPSYEQYF
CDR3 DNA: TGTGCCAGCATCCCCGAGGGGACACCCTCCTACGAGCAGTACTTC

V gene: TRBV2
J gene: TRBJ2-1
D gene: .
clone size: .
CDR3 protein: CASSERTAYNEQFF
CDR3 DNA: TGTGCCAGCAGTGAAAGGACAGCTTACAATGAGCAGTTCTTC

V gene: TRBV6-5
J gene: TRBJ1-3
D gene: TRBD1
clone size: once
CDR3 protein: CASSYGTEGNTIYF
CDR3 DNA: TGTGCCAGCAGTTACGGGACAGAAGGAAACACCATATATTTT

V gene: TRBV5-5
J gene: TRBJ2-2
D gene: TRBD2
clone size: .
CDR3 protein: CASSLVSGGILRAGELFF
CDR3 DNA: TGTGCCAGCAGCTTGGTTAGCGGGGGGATCCTTCGAGCCGGGGAGCTGTTTTTT

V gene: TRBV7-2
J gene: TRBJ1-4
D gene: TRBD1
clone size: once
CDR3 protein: CASSPQGGAGEKLFF
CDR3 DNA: TGTGCCAGCAGCCCTCAGGGGGGAGCCGGCGAAAAACTGTTTTTT

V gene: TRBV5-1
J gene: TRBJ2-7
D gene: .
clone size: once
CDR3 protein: CASSPSRGTGYEQYF
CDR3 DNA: TGCGCCAGCAGCCCGAGTAGGGGCACGGGTTACGAGCAGTACTTC

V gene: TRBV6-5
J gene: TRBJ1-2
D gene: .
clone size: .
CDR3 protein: CASRETANYGYTF
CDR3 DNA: TGTGCCAGCAGGGAGACAGCTAACTATGGCTACACCTTC

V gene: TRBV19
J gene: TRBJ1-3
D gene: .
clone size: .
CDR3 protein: CASSISGLGGNTIYF
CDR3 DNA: TGTGCCAGTAGTATATCGGGGTTGGGAGGAAACACCATATATTTT

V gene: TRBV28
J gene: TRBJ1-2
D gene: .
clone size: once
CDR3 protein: CASSSLGGTNYGYTF
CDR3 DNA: TGTGCCAGCAGCTCCCTGGGGGGTACTAACTATGGCTACACCTTC

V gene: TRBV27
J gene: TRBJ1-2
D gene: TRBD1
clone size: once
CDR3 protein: CASSRQGGGYTF
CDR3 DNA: TGTGCCAGCAGCAGACAGGGGGGTGGCTACACCTTC

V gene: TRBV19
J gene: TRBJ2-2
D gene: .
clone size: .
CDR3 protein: CASSTARDILYGELFF
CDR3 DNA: TGTGCCAGTAGTACCGCCCGGGACATATTATACGGGGAGCTGTTTTTT

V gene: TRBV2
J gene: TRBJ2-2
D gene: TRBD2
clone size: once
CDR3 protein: CASSVGGSYTGELFF
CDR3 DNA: TGTGCCAGCAGTGTCGGGGGGTCTTACACCGGGGAGCTGTTTTTT

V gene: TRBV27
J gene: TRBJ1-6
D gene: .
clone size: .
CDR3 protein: CASTPWANNSPLHF
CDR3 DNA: TGTGCCAGCACCCCTTGGGCGAATAATTCACCCCTCCACTTT

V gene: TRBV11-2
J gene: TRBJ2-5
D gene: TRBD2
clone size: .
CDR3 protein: CASREAGDETQYF
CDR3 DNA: TGTGCCAGCAGGGAGGCGGGGGATGAGACCCAGTACTTC

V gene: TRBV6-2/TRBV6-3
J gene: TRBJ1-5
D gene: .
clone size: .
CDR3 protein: CASSYGSSGVRNQPQHF
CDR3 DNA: TGTGCCAGCAGTTACGGGTCGTCGGGGGTTCGCAATCAGCCCCAGCATTTT

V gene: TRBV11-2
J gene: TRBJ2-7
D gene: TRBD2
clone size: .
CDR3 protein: CASSLADRGGSYEQYF
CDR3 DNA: TGTGCCAGCAGCTTAGCCGACCGGGGGGGCTCCTACGAGCAGTACTTC

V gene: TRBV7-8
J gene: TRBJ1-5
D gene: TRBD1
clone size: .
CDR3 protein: CASSSGQARAQHF
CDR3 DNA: TGTGCCAGCAGCTCGGGACAGGCGAGGGCCCAGCATTTT

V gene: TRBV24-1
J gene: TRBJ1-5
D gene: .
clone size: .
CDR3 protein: CATSDLRSQPQHF
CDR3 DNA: TGTGCCACCAGTGATTTGCGTAGTCAGCCCCAGCATTTT

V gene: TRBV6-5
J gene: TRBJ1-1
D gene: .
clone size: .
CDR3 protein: CATRTGNTEAFF
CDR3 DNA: TGTGCCACCCGAACGGGGAACACTGAAGCTTTCTTT